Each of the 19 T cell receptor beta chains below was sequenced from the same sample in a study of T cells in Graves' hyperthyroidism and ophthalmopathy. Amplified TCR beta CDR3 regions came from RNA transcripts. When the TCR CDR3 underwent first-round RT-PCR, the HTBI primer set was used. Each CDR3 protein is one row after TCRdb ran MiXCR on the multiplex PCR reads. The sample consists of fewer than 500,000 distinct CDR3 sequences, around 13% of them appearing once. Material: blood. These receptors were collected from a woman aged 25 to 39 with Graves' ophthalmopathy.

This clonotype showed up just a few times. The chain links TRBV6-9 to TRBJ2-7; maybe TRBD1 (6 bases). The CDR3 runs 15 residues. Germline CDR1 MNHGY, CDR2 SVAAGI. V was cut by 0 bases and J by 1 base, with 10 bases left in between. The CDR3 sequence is CASSYSGQFSYEQYF. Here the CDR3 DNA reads TGTGCCAGCAGTTATTCCGGACAGTTTTCCTACGAGCAGTACTTC.

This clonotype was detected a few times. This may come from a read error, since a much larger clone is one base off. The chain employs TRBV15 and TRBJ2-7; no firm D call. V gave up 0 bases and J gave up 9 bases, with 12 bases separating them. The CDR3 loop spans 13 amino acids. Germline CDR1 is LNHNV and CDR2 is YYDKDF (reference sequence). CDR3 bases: TGTGCCACCAGCAGAGAGGGGTCCGACGGGCAGTACTTC. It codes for CATSREGSDGQYF.

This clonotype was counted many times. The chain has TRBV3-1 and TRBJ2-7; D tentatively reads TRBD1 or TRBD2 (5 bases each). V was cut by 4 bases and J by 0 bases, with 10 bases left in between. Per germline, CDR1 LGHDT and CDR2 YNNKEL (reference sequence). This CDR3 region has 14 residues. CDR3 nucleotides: TGTGCCAGCAGCCCCGCCGGGACCTCCTACGAGCAGTACTTC. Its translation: CASSPAGTSYEQYF.

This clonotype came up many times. CDR3 residues: CASSFRGVSYNEQFF. Here the CDR3 DNA reads TGTGCCAGCAGCTTCCGGGGGGTCTCCTACAATGAGCAGTTCTTC. The chain carries TRBV11-3 and TRBJ2-1, with 7 positions matching TRBD2. V lost 3 bases to trimming and J lost 0 bases; unmatched junction nucleotides: 2. The CDR3 runs 15 residues. Per the germline V gene, CDR1 is SGHNT and CDR2 is YENEEA.

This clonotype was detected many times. The CDR3 DNA follows: TGTGCCAGCAGCGACAGGGAGCGATCACCCCTCCACTTT. This codes for CASSDRERSPLHF. V and J are TRBV7-3 and TRBJ1-6; 7 nucleotides match TRBD1. Trimming cost V 5 bases and J 10 bases; bases outside gene matches: 5. The length of the CDR3 is 13 residues. Germline V gives CDR1 SGHTA, CDR2 FQGTGA.

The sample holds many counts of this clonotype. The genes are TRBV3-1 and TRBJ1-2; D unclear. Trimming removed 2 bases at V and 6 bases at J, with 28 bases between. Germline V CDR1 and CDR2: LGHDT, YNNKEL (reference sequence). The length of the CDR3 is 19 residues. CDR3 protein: CASSQRGVAREALKDGYTF. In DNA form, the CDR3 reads TGTGCCAGCAGCCAAAGAGGAGTTGCGAGGGAGGCCCTTAAAGATGGCTACACCTTC.

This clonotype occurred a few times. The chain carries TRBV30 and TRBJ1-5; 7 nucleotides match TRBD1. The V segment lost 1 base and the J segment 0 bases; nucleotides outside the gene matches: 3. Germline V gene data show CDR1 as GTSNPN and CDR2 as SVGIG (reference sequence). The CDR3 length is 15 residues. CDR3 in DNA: TGTGCCTGGAGTGCGGGACAGCATAGCAATCAGCCCCAGCATTTT. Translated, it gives CAWSAGQHSNQPQHF.

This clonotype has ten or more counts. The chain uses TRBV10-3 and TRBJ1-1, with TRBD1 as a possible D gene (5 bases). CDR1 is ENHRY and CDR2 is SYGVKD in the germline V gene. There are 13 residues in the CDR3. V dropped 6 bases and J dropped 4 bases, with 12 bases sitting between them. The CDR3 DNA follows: TGTGCCATCAGGGCGGGGGTGCCCACTGAAGCTTTCTTT. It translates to CAIRAGVPTEAFF.

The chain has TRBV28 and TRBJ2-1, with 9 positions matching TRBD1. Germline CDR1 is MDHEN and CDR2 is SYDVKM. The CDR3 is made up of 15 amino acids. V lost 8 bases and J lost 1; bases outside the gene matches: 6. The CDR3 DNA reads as TGTGCCAGCGGCCCGGGACAGGGATCCTACAATGAGCAGTTCTTC. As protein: CASGPGQGSYNEQFF.

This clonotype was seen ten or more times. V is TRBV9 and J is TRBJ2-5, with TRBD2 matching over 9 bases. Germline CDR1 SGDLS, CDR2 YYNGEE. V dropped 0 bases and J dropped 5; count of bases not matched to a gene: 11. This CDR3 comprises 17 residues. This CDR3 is CASSVASLTSGGETQYF. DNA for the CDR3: TGTGCCAGCAGCGTAGCGTCATTGACTAGCGGTGGGGAGACCCAGTACTTC.

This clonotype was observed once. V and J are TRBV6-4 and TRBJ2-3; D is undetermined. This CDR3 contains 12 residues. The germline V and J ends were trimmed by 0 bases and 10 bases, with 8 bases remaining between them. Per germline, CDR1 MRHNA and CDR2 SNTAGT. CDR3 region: CASSDSLGAQYF. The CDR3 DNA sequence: TGTGCCAGCAGTGACTCGCTGGGCGCGCAGTATTTT.

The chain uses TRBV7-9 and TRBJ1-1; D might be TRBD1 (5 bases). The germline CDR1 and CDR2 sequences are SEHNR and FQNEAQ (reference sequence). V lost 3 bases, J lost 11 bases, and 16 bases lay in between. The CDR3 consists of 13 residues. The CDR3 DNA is TGTGCCAGCAGCTTCCTTGTCGACAGATGGGCTTTCTTT. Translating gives CASSFLVDRWAFF.

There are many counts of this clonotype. The CDR3 reads CASSLLAREVDTQYF. The DNA of the CDR3 is TGTGCCAGCAGCTTGCTGGCCAGGGAGGTAGATACGCAGTATTTT. The V and J genes are TRBV5-5 and TRBJ2-3, with a possible D match to TRBD2 (6 bases). CDR3 length: 15 amino acids. Germline V gene data show CDR1 as SGHKS and CDR2 as YYEKEE (reference sequence). V was trimmed by 1 base and J by 5 bases, leaving 14 bases between them. The full variable domain, completed using reference TRBV5-5 and TRBJ2-3, is DAGVTQSPTHLIKTRGQQVTLRCSPISGHKSVSWYQQVLGQGPQFIFQYYEKEERGRGNFPDRFSARQFPNYSSELNVNALLLGDSALYLCASSLLAREVDTQYFGPGTRLTVL.

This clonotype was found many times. The CDR3 protein is CASKGADTEAFF. The DNA for the CDR3 is TGTGCCAGCAAAGGGGCGGACACTGAAGCTTTCTTT. This sequence joins TRBV7-9 and TRBJ1-1, with D maybe TRBD1 (5 bases). Trimming left V 7 bases short and J 3 bases short, with 9 bases between. The CDR3 runs to 12 residues. Germline V gene sequence: CDR1 SEHNR, CDR2 FQNEAQ (reference sequence).

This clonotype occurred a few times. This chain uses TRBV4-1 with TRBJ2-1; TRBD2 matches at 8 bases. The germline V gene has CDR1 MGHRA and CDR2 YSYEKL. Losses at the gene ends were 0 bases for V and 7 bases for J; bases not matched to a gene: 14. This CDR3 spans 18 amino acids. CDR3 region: CASSQDGRSIAGLNEQFF. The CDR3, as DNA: TGCGCCAGCAGCCAAGATGGCCGGAGTATAGCGGGGCTGAATGAGCAGTTCTTC.

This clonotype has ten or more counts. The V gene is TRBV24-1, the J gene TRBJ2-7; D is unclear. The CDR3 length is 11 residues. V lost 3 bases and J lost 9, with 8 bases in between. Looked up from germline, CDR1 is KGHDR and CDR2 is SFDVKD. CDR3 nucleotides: TGTGCCACCAGTGATCGCATCGGGCAGTACTTC. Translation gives CATSDRIGQYF.

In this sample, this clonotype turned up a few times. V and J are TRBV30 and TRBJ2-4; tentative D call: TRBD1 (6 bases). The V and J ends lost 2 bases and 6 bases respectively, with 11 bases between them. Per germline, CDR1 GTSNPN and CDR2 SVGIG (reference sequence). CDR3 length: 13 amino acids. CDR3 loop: CAWSRARGNIQYF. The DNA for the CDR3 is TGTGCCTGGAGTAGGGCCAGGGGAAACATTCAGTACTTC.

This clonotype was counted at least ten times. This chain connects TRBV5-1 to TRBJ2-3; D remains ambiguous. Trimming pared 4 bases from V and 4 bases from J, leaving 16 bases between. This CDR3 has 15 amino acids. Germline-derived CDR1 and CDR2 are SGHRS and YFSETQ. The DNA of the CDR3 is TGCGCCAGCAGCCCGGAAGTGGGGAAATCAGATACGCAGTATTTT. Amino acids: CASSPEVGKSDTQYF.

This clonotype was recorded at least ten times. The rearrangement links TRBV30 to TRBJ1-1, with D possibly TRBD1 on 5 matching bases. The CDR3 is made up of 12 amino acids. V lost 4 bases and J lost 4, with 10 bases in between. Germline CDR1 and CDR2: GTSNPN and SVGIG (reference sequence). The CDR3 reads CAWIYGGTEAFF. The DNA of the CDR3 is TGTGCCTGGATTTACGGGGGCACTGAAGCTTTCTTT.